Here is one TCR beta chain with its context. What it recognizes is unknown. The data were taken from a study of T cell responses to AZD1222 COVID-19 vaccine. Study conclusions and caveats: Regions 160-218 and 743-854 dominated among vaccine-associated CD4 TCRs spanning spike.

The table came from immunoSEQ multiplex PCR; TCRdb's copy has only in-frame clones and leaves some out. The table lists approximately 150,000 clones, roughly 92% of them singletons. The V gene lost 0 bases and the J gene lost 0 bases, with 5 bases spanning the gap. The CDR3 has 14 residues. CDR1 and CDR2 from the germline V gene are SGHNT and YYREEE (reference sequence). The chain has TRBV5-4 and TRBJ2-3; D is ambiguous. The receptor comes from an adult in good health. The sequences come from peripheral blood, collected on day 0 of AZD1222 vaccination. Here the CDR3 DNA reads TGTGCCAGCAGCTTGGAGCCCAGCACAGATACGCAGTATTTT. Amino acid sequence: CASSLEPSTDTQYF.